This TCR beta chain was recorded in a study of OX40 agonist ivuxolimab in advanced cancers. General study results and limits: With doses of 0.1 to 3.0 mg/kg, CD4+ and CD8+ blood T cells had undergone clonal expansion by week 6. Low clonal expansion, among the lowest seen, marked partial responders at 0.1-3.0 mg/kg.

There are 15 residues in the CDR3. From germline, CDR1 is MGHDK and CDR2 SYGVNS. Trimming left V 7 bases short and J 2 bases short, with 18 bases between. Here immunoSEQ multiplex PCR was the method, and the copy in TCRdb shows in-frame clones only, minus some. The sample holds approximately 12,000 clones, around nine tenths seen once. Concerning this clone: Its antigen is unknown.

Sample: CD4+ or CD8+ T cells sorted from blood, taken in a trial of the OX40 agonist ivuxolimab. J is TRBJ2-7 and V is TRBV25-1; a possible D gene is TRBD1 (5 bases). This receptor was taken from an adult with an advanced solid tumor such as melanoma, head and neck, liver or kidney cancer. The CDR3 loop reads CASTPRESPTYEQYF. The CDR3 nucleotides read TGTGCCAGCACACCCAGGGAATCCCCTACCTACGAGCAGTACTTC.